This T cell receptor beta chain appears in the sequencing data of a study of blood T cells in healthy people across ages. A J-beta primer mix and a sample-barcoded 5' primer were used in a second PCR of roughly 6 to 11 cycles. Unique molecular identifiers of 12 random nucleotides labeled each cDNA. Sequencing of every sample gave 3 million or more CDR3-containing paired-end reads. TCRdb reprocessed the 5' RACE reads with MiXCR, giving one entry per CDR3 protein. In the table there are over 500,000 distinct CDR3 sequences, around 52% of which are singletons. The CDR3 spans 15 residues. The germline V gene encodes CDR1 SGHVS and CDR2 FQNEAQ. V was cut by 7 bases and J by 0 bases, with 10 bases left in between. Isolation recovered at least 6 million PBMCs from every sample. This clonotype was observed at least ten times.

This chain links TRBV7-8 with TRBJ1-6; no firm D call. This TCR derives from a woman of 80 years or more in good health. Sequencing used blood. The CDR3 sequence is CASTPGSSYNSPLHF. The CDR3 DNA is TGTGCCAGCACACCGGGGAGCTCCTATAATTCACCCCTCCACTTT.